The next 13 T cell receptor beta chains were all read from a single sample in a study of molecular identifiers for immune sequencing clone quantification. TCRdb recomputed calls from the PCR reads with MiXCR, one row per CDR3 protein. In the table there are under 800,000 distinct CDR3 sequences, approximately 24% of which are singletons. Sequenced sample: naive CD8+ T cells from blood, with Jurkat cell RNA spiked in. The subset here: FACS-sorted CD8+CD4-CCR7+CD45RA+ naive T cells. The origin of the receptors is a human donor in good health. Some libraries in this study had Jurkat cell RNA spiked in.

The rearrangement uses TRBV5-1 and TRBJ2-5, with no clear D. The CDR3 runs 15 residues. CDR1 is SGHRS, CDR2 YFSETQ, per germline. V was clipped by 0 bases and J by 4 bases, with 13 bases between them. CDR3 sequence reads: CASSLALGNAETQYF. The CDR3 DNA reads as TGCGCCAGCAGCTTGGCCCTAGGGAATGCAGAGACCCAGTACTTC.

This clonotype was counted between two and nine times. This chain uses TRBV28 with TRBJ2-7; 8 bases are shared with TRBD1. V shed 6 bases and J 2 bases; nucleotides not matched to a gene: 6. CDR1 is MDHEN and CDR2 is SYDVKM in the germline V gene. The CDR3 length is 14 residues. CDR3 amino acids: CASRYDRGAYEQYF. CDR3 DNA sequence: TGTGCCAGCAGATACGACAGGGGAGCCTACGAGCAGTACTTC.

Comments on this clonotype: A clone one base away is much larger, so this may be a read error. V is TRBV5-4 and J is TRBJ1-2; 8 positions match TRBD1. CDR3 size: 14 residues. After removal of 0 bases from V and 5 bases from J, the junction contained 3 bases not matched to a gene. Germline CDR1 reads SGHNT; CDR2 reads YYREEE (reference sequence). The CDR3 sequence is CASSLEWTGYGYTF. CDR3 bases: TGTGCCAGCAGCTTGGAGTGGACAGGGTATGGCTACACCTTC.

The sample holds many counts of this clonotype. The chain recombines TRBV6-5 with TRBJ1-1; no reliable D call. The CDR3 has 14 residues. The germline V gene encodes CDR1 MNHEY and CDR2 SVGAGI. V lost 6 bases and J lost 0, with 11 bases in between. The CDR3: CASSNGILNTEAFF. CDR3 DNA: TGTGCCAGCAGCAACGGCATTCTGAACACTGAAGCTTTCTTT.

This clonotype showed up many times. The V call is TRBV6-5, the J call TRBJ1-2; a weak D match, TRBD1 (6 bases). Per the germline V gene, CDR1 is MNHEY and CDR2 is SVGAGI. The V end lost 7 bases, the J end lost 5 bases, and 14 bases lay between the germline ends. This CDR3 is built from 13 residues. Here the CDR3 DNA reads TGTGCCAGCACCCCAAGGGGGGCGTATGGCTACACCTTC. Its translation: CASTPRGAYGYTF.

This clonotype has only a few counts. This chain uses TRBV27 with TRBJ2-5, with 8 bases aligning to TRBD2. The CDR3 runs 13 residues. Germline CDR1 is MNHEY and CDR2 is SMNVEV (reference sequence). V shed 6 bases and J 4 bases; nucleotides not matched to a gene: 4. In DNA form, the CDR3 reads TGTGCCAGCAGCAGCGCGGGGGGAGAGACCCAGTACTTC. Translation gives CASSSAGGETQYF.

This clonotype has ten or more counts. V gene TRBV19 combines with J gene TRBJ2-4; 7 bases match TRBD2. V was pared by 7 bases and J by 2 bases, with 2 bases of the junction left unmatched. The CDR3 totals 13 residues. From germline, CDR1 is LNHDA and CDR2 SQIVND (reference sequence). CDR3 bases: TGTGCCAGTAATAGCGGGCCCAAAAACATTCAGTACTTC. It yields the protein CASNSGPKNIQYF. The whole variable domain, remainder taken from reference TRBV19 and TRBJ2-4, is DGGITQSPKYLFRKEGQNVTLSCEQNLNHDAMYWYRQDPGQGLRLIYYSQIVNDFQKGDIAEGYSVSREKKESFPLTVTSAQKNPTAFYLCASNSGPKNIQYFGAGTRLSVL.

CDR3 nucleotides: TGTGCCAGCAGCCCCATGACCGCGGCAGGGCCCAAAGAGTATGGCTACACCTTC. Translation: CASSPMTAAGPKEYGYTF. V usage is TRBV7-2 and J usage is TRBJ1-2; D might be TRBD1 (5 bases). With 5 bases removed from V and 5 bases from J, the gap between germline ends came to 27 bases. This CDR3 is built from 18 residues. The V gene's germline CDR1 is SGHTA and CDR2 FQGNSA.

This clonotype was detected only a few times. The CDR3, as DNA: TGTGCCAGCAGCGTAGGTTCAGGGGGGCCCTACGAGCAGTACTTC. Its translation is CASSVGSGGPYEQYF. V gene TRBV9 combines with J gene TRBJ2-7; D may be TRBD1 (7 bases). This CDR3 contains 15 residues. Trimming removed 0 bases from V and 2 bases from J, with 12 bases in between. Germline V gene sequence: CDR1 SGDLS, CDR2 YYNGEE.

There are many counts of this clonotype. The gene calls are TRBV3-1 and TRBJ2-2, with D possibly being TRBD1 (6 bases). The length of the CDR3 is 16 residues. V lost 1 base and J lost 4, with 13 bases in between. Per germline, CDR1 LGHDT and CDR2 YNNKEL (reference sequence). The CDR3 is CASSQVPDSPTGELFF. For the CDR3, the DNA is TGTGCCAGCAGCCAAGTCCCGGACAGTCCCACCGGGGAGCTGTTTTTT.

This sequence joins TRBV4-1 and TRBJ1-1; D uncertain. This CDR3 comprises 13 residues. Germline V lookup: CDR1 MGHRA, CDR2 YSYEKL. Trimming left V 4 bases short and J 6 bases short, with 12 bases between. The CDR3 DNA follows: TGCGCCAGCAGCCCACCGACCGTAGCTGAAGCTTTCTTT. As protein: CASSPPTVAEAFF.

This clonotype was recorded at least ten times. The chain is built from TRBV4-3 and TRBJ1-3, with D tentatively TRBD1 (5 bases). Looked up from germline, CDR1 is LGHNA and CDR2 is YSLEER. Trimming cost V 0 bases and J 4 bases, with 10 bases left between them. This CDR3 contains 15 residues. In DNA, the CDR3 is TGCGCCAGCAGCCAAGAGAGGGCAGGGGGAAACACCATATATTTT. This codes for CASSQERAGGNTIYF.

This clonotype was counted at least ten times. V gene TRBV28 combines with J gene TRBJ2-5; no firm D call. Germline V gives CDR1 MDHEN, CDR2 SYDVKM. CDR3 length equals 10 residues. Trimming shortened V by 4 bases and J by 5 bases, and 2 bases separated the two germline ends. CDR3 DNA: TGTGCCAGCAGTTACGAGACCCAGTACTTC. It yields the protein CASSYETQYF.